What follows describes a single T cell receptor (beta chain). Its antigen is not known. Treatment given: randomized to nivolumab then ipilimumab (arm A) or the reverse (arm B). The table came from immunoSEQ multiplex PCR; TCRdb's copy has only in-frame clones and leaves some out. The sample yields some 920 clones, approximately 21% seen once. This entry is derived from a study of sequential checkpoint blockade in melanoma. Across the whole study: TCRβ was sequenced from DNA of approximately 92 pretreatment tumors.

Regarding the study as a whole: For nivolumab-first patients, baseline tumor clonality was associated with response.

CDR1 WSHSY and CDR2 SAAADI come from the germline V gene. CDR3 length equals 13 residues. Trimming pared 7 bases from V and 4 bases from J, leaving 14 bases between. The chain joins TRBV10-2 to TRBJ2-7; D is tentatively TRBD1 or TRBD2 (5 bases each). The sequencing used tumor tissue (inferred from file names), collected from a patient given nivolumab and ipilimumab in sequence. The TCR sequence derives from a human donor with melanoma. This chain's CDR3 is CASTGGHPYEQYF. The CDR3 region has the DNA TGCGCCAGCACCGGAGGACACCCTTACGAGCAGTACTTC.